This T cell receptor beta chain was captured by sequencing in a study of T cells in Graves' hyperthyroidism and ophthalmopathy. There were TCR beta CDR3 regions amplified from RNA transcripts. Researchers ran a first-round RT-PCR on the TCR CDR3 using the HTBI primer set. TCRdb fed the multiplex PCR reads into MiXCR, producing one record per CDR3 protein. This table has roughly 710,000 distinct CDR3 sequences, roughly a third appearing once. CDR1 is MGHDK, CDR2 SYGVNS, per germline. The V gene lost 3 bases and the J gene lost 3 bases, with 8 bases spanning the gap. The CDR3 covers 14 residues. Ten or more counts support this clonotype.

The clonotype was recovered from a woman aged 35 to 49 with Graves' hyperthyroidism. Sequencing was carried out using blood. The rearrangement uses TRBV25-1 and TRBJ2-2; the D is unclear. The CDR3 loop is CASSEQAHTGELFF. Here the CDR3 DNA reads TGTGCCAGCAGTGAGCAGGCGCACACCGGGGAGCTGTTTTTT.